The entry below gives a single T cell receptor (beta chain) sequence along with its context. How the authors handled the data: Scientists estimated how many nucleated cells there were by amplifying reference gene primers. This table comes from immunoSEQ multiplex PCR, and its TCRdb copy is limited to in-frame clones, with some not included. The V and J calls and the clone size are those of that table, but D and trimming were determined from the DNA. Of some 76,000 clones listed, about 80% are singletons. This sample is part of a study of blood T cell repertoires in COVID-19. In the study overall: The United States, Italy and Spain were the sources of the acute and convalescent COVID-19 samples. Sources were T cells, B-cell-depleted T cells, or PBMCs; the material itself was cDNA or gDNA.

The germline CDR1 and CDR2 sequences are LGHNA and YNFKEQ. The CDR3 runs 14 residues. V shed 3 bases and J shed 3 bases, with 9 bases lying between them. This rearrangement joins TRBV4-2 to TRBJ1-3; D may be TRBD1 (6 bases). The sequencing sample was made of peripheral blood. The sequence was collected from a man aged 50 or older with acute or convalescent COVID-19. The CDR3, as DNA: TGTGCCAGCAGCCATAACAGGGATGGAAACACCATATATTTT. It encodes CASSHNRDGNTIYF.